The clone carrying this T cell receptor (beta chain) was seen many times. No antigen is known for it. The CDR3 goes on 3 residues after the read ends, and that part is filled in from the germline J gene. The entry originates in a study of T cell clonality in common variable immunodeficiency. Assay used: immunoSEQ multiplex PCR; TCRdb lists only in-frame clones, some missing. The counts give roughly 42,000 clones, none of them seen only once; approximately 3% is held by the top ten. Each donor provided about 4.5 to 8.5 ml of heparinized whole blood. V lost 6 bases and J lost 3, with 9 bases in between. Per the germline V gene, CDR1 is SNHLY and CDR2 is FYNNEI. This CDR3 comprises 13 residues. The study's findings and limits: Links between repertoire features and CVID complications were heterogeneity-limited. TCRbeta clonality was increased in CVID versus healthy controls.

The sequence was obtained from a person between 18 and 75 years old in good health. The sequencing input was peripheral blood mononuclear cells. The gene calls are TRBV2 and TRBJ2-1; D not resolved. This chain's CDR3 is CASRRLDYNEQFF. The part of the CDR3 DNA that was read is TGTGCCAGCAGGAGACTGGACTACAATGAG.